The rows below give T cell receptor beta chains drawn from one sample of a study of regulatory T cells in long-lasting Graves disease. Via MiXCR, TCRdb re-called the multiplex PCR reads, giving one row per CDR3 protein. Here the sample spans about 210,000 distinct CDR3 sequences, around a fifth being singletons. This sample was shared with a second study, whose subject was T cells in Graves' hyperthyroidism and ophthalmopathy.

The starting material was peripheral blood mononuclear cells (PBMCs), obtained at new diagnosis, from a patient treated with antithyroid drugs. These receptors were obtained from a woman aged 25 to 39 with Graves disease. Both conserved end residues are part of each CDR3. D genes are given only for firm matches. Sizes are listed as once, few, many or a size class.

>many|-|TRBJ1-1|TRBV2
CAGGGRVGTEAFF
TGTGCCGGAGGCGGCAGGGTCGGTACTGAAGCTTTCTTT
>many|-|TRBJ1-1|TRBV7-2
CASSLDVRNTEAFF
TGTGCCAGCAGCTTAGATGTGAGGAACACTGAAGCTTTCTTT
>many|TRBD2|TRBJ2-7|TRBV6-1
CASSPGLAFSEQYF
TGTGCCAGCAGTCCGGGACTAGCATTCTCCGAGCAGTACTTC
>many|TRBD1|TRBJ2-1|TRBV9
CASSPRTGRNNEQFF
TGTGCCAGCAGCCCCCGGACAGGGAGAAACAATGAGCAGTTCTTC
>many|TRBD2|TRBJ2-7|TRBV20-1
CSASGKSLYEQYF
TGCAGCGCTAGCGGGAAAAGCCTCTACGAGCAGTACTTC
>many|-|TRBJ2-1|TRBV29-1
CSVDAGPLTYNEQFF
TGCAGCGTTGACGCGGGACCTCTTACCTACAATGAGCAGTTCTTC
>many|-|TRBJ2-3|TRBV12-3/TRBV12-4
CASTKHADTQYF
TGTGCCAGCACCAAGCACGCAGATACGCAGTATTTT
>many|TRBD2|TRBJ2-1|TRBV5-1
CASSPGLAGGGVNNEQFF
TGCGCCAGCAGCCCGGGACTAGCGGGAGGGGGGGTAAACAATGAGCAGTTCTTC
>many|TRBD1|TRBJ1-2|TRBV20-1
CSAPDRGLGGYTF
TGCAGTGCTCCAGACAGGGGGCTAGGTGGCTACACCTTC
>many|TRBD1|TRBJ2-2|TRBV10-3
CARKGGQGANTGELFF
TGTGCCAGAAAAGGGGGACAGGGGGCGAACACCGGGGAGCTGTTTTTT